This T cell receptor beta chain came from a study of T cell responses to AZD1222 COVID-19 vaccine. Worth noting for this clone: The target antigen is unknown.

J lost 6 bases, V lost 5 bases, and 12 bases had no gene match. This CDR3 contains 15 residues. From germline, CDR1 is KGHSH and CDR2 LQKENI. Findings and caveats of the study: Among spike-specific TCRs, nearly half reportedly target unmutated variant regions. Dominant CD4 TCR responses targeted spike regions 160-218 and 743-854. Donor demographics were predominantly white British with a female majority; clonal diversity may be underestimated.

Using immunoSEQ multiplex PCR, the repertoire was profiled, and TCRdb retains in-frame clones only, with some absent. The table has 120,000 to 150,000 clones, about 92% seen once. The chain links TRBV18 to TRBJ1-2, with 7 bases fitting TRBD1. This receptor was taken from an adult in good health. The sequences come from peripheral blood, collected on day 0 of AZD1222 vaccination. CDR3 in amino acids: CASSSEHRGQDGYTF. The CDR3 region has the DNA TGTGCCAGCTCATCAGAGCACAGGGGCCAGGATGGCTACACCTTC.